This T cell receptor (beta chain) was captured by sequencing in a study of cytomegalovirus exposure and HLA in healthy donors. Trimming took 7 bases from V and 0 from J, leaving 10 bases between them. Germline V CDR1 and CDR2: LNHDA, SQIVND (reference sequence). The CDR3 is 14 residues long. This clone appeared a single time. Measured with immunoSEQ multiplex PCR; TCRdb has only the in-frame clones, and not every one. The repertoire holds some 170,000 clones, with roughly nine tenths as singletons. V and J are TRBV19 and TRBJ2-1, with D unresolved. The source of this sequence is a man aged 25 to 40 in good health and CMV-seropositive. Source material: PBMCs. The CDR3 nucleotides read TGTGCCAGTACCATCGGAAGCTCCTACAATGAGCAGTTCTTC. Protein sequence: CASTIGSSYNEQFF.